What follows are 16 T cell receptor beta chains derived from one specimen sequenced in a study of post-analysis software for immune sequencing data. Study results and caveats: TRBV5-6, TRBV5-1 and TRBV20-1 were among about 5 TRBV segments more frequent in patients than controls.

Their target antigens are unknown. Prepared TCR beta cDNA libraries contained unique molecular identifiers. One entry per CDR3 protein results from TCRdb running MiXCR on the PCR reads. The data hold fewer than 700,000 distinct CDR3 sequences, with about 40% observed a single time. Sequencing was performed on blood. The receptors derive from a girl aged 10 to 17 with multiple sclerosis.

This clonotype was picked up a small number of times. The rearrangement joins TRBV27 to TRBJ1-4, with 7 bases that match TRBD1. The CDR3 is 15 residues long. Trimming took 5 bases from V and 3 from J; bases not matched to a gene: 6. CDR1 is MNHEY and CDR2 is SMNVEV in the germline V gene (reference sequence). Here the CDR3 reads CASSLGGQPNEKLFF. The CDR3 coding sequence is TGTGCCAGCAGTCTTGGGGGACAGCCTAATGAAAAACTGTTTTTT.

This clonotype was seen a few times. The CDR3 DNA reads as TGCAGCGTTGCCGTCTACCAGGCAGATACGCAGTATTTT. It translates to CSVAVYQADTQYF. This chain connects TRBV29-1 to TRBJ2-3; D not resolved. Trimming left V 4 bases short and J 4 bases short, with 12 bases between. The CDR3 is 13 residues long. Germline V gene lookup returns CDR1 SQVTM and CDR2 ANQGSEA.

The genes are TRBV27 and TRBJ2-1, with a possible D match to TRBD1 (6 bases). Trimming left V 5 bases short and J 10 bases short, with 15 bases between. CDR3 length equals 13 residues. Germline values: CDR1 MNHEY, CDR2 SMNVEV (reference sequence). The DNA of the CDR3 is TGTGCCAGCAGTATGACAGGTTGCGGAGAGCAGTTCTTC. Translating gives CASSMTGCGEQFF.

Note on this clonotype: At one boundary the junction diverges from the germline segment, which might be a read error. This chain connects TRBV12-3 or TRBV12-4 to TRBJ1-1; 9 bases are a match to TRBD1. The CDR3 sequence is 12 residues long. The CDR3 nucleotides are TGTGCTAGCAAGACAGGGGGATCTGAAGCTTTCTTT. Residues: CASKTGGSEAFF.

Concerning this clonotype itself: A much larger clone differs from this one at a single base, so this may be a read error. The chain recombines TRBV7-6 with TRBJ2-7; no clear D gene. V was clipped by 1 base and J by 0 bases, with 10 bases between them. CDR1 is SGHVS and CDR2 is FNYEAQ in the germline V gene. CDR3 size: 15 residues. The DNA for the CDR3 is TGTGCCAGCAGCTTAGGTGTGGGATTCTCCTACGAGCAGTACTTC. Its translation: CASSLGVGFSYEQYF.

There are a few counts of this clonotype. The gene calls are TRBV10-3 and TRBJ2-7; 8 bases are shared with TRBD1. Trimming at V came to 11 bases and at J to 0 bases, leaving 9 bases not matched to a gene. This CDR3 spans 14 amino acids. CDR1 and CDR2 from the germline V gene are ENHRY and SYGVKD. The CDR3 bases are TGTGCCGTCCAGGGGACAGGAAGCTCCTACGAGCAGTACTTC. This gives the protein CAVQGTGSSYEQYF.

This clonotype was found a few times. V gene TRBV6-1 combines with J gene TRBJ2-1; 13 nucleotides line up with TRBD2. Germline V gene data show CDR1 as MNHNS and CDR2 as SASEGT. The CDR3 runs 18 residues. J gave up 5 bases and V 5 bases, and 12 bases lay outside the gene matches. DNA for the CDR3: TGTGCCAGCAGTCCTGGACGACTAGCGGGGGGAGAAAACAATGAGCAGTTCTTC. The encoded protein is CASSPGRLAGGENNEQFF.

The chain links TRBV20-1 to TRBJ2-7; 12 nucleotides agree with TRBD2. This CDR3 region has 15 residues. The ends lost 0 bases at V and 3 bases at J; junction bases unmatched: 3. Germline V lookup: CDR1 DFQATT, CDR2 SNEGSKA (reference sequence). CDR3 in amino acids: CSARDQTSGGYEQYF. As DNA, the CDR3 is TGCAGTGCTAGAGATCAGACTAGCGGGGGCTACGAGCAGTACTTC.

The rearrangement joins TRBV27 to TRBJ2-1; 10 bases fit TRBD2. Trimming cost V 0 bases and J 7 bases; bases outside gene matches: 3. This CDR3 has 15 residues. CDR1 MNHEY and CDR2 SMNVEV come from the germline V gene (reference sequence). CDR3 sequence: CASSLSASGGNEQFF. In DNA form, the CDR3 reads TGTGCCAGCAGTTTATCGGCTAGCGGGGGAAATGAGCAGTTCTTC.

About this clonotype: A much bigger clone sits one base away, suggesting this may be a read error. This rearrangement joins TRBV7-9 to TRBJ1-5, with D uncertain. The CDR3 contains 12 residues. V gave up 6 bases and J gave up 2 bases, with 5 bases separating them. CDR1 and CDR2 (germline): SEHNR, FQNEAQ (reference sequence). CDR3 residues: CASRMGNQPQHF. CDR3 nucleotide sequence: TGTGCCAGCAGGATGGGCAATCAGCCCCAGCATTTT.

This clonotype was picked up a small number of times. CDR3 amino acids: CASSAGAAKETQYF. In DNA form, the CDR3 reads TGTGCCAGCAGCGCGGGGGCAGCCAAAGAGACCCAGTACTTC. V is TRBV9 and J is TRBJ2-5; D possibly matches TRBD1 or TRBD2 (6 bases each). Between the trimmed V and J ends, which lost 3 bases and 3 bases, there was a span of 12 bases. Germline-derived CDR1 and CDR2 are SGDLS and YYNGEE. The length of the CDR3 is 14 residues.

This clonotype has more than one count but fewer than ten. This rearrangement joins TRBV20-1 to TRBJ2-7; 12 nucleotides align to TRBD1. The germline gives CDR1 DFQATT, CDR2 SNEGSKA (reference sequence). Losses at the gene ends were 5 bases for V and 4 bases for J; bases not matched to a gene: 9. The CDR3 has 15 amino acids. The CDR3 coding sequence is TGCAGTGCTTATCCTCCGGGACAGGGGGCTTACGAGCAGTACTTC. Amino acid sequence: CSAYPPGQGAYEQYF.

The sample holds a few counts of this clonotype. The chain links TRBV12-3 or TRBV12-4 to TRBJ2-3, with D unclear. The CDR3 totals 15 residues. The V gene lost 1 base and the J gene lost 2 bases, with 10 bases spanning the gap. The CDR3 nucleotides are TGTGCCAGCAGTTTAGGGGTCAGGCCCACAGATACGCAGTATTTT. Protein: CASSLGVRPTDTQYF.

This rearrangement joins TRBV6-6 to TRBJ1-5; 10 bases are a match to TRBD1. J was trimmed by 1 base and V by 6 bases; bases with no gene match: 9. From germline, CDR1 is MNHNY and CDR2 SVGAGI (reference sequence). This CDR3 is built from 17 residues. CDR3 nucleotides: TGTGCCAGCAGCGGACAGGGGGAGGGGTGGAGCAATCAGCCCCAGCATTTT. This sequence encodes CASSGQGEGWSNQPQHF.

The rearrangement links TRBV7-3 to TRBJ2-2; D perhaps matches TRBD2 (7 bases). The CDR3 covers 15 residues. Germline CDR1 reads SGHTA; CDR2 reads FQGTGA. V was shortened by 1 base and J by 7 bases, with 13 bases between the two germline ends. This CDR3 is CASSLKGGGVGELFF. Written as DNA, the CDR3 is TGTGCCAGCAGCTTAAAAGGCGGGGGCGTCGGGGAGCTGTTTTTT. Drawing the rest from reference TRBV7-3 and TRBJ2-2, the complete variable domain is GAGVSQTPSNKVTEKGKYVELRCDPISGHTALYWYRQSLGQGPEFLIYFQGTGAADDSGLPNDRFFAVRPEGSVSTLKIQRTERGDSAVYLCASSLKGGGVGELFFGEGSRLTVL.

This clonotype came up once. The rearrangement joins TRBV20-1 to TRBJ2-7; 8 bases match TRBD1. The CDR3 has 14 amino acids. Germline V lookup: CDR1 DFQATT, CDR2 SNEGSKA (reference sequence). J was trimmed by 6 bases and V by 2 bases; bases with no gene match: 9. DNA of the CDR3: TGCAGTGCTAGACGTCAGGGGGCGAGCGGCGAGCAGTACTTC. It codes for CSARRQGASGEQYF.